The rows below give T cell receptor beta chains drawn from one sample of a study of T cells after yellow fever vaccination. From the 5' RACE reads, TCRdb called clonotypes with MiXCR, one entry per CDR3 protein. The sample holds more than 90,000 distinct CDR3 sequences; 8.4% are singletons and the top ten take 25%. The starting material was CD8+ T cells sorted from PBMCs, obtained 45 days after the yellow fever booster vaccination. The source of these receptors is a man aged 25 to 40 who received the YFV17D yellow fever vaccine. CDR3s include the opening cysteine and the closing phenylalanine or tryptophan. The D gene is left open where the match is weak. Some rows have no size entry. The others give once, few or many, or a class for an expanded clone.

J gene	clone size	D gene	V gene	CDR3 DNA	CDR3 protein
TRBJ2-5	many	.	TRBV6-2/TRBV6-3	TGTGCCAGCAGTTACGGAGGGATGGACCAAGAGACCCAGTACTTC	CASSYGGMDQETQYF
TRBJ2-1	many	.	TRBV10-2	TGCGCCAGCAGTGACGCTAGCAGTGAGCAGTTCTTC	CASSDASSEQFF
TRBJ2-1	many	.	TRBV7-2	TGTGCCAGCAGCTTAGGCCTAGTAAACTGGAATGAGCAGTTCTTC	CASSLGLVNWNEQFF
TRBJ2-5	.	TRBD1	TRBV20-1	TGCAGTGCTAGACAGGGGGTTACAGAGACCCAGTACTTC	CSARQGVTETQYF
TRBJ2-1	many	TRBD2	TRBV14	TGTGCCAGCAGCCCTATAGCGGGAGTGACGTACAATGAGCAGTTCTTC	CASSPIAGVTYNEQFF
TRBJ2-7	many	.	TRBV7-9	TGTGCCAGCAGCCCGACCGCCTACGAGCAGTACTTC	CASSPTAYEQYF
TRBJ1-3	many	.	TRBV4-2	TGTGCCAGCAGCCAAGATCTTCTACCAACCCTCTCTGGAAACACCATATATTTT	CASSQDLLPTLSGNTIYF
TRBJ1-5	.	.	TRBV20-1	TGCAGTGCGGCGGAGGGGCAGCCCCAGCATTTT	CSAAEGQPQHF
TRBJ2-7	many	.	TRBV4-3	TGCGCCAGCAGCCAAGAAGTGGGGTTGCACGAGCAGTACTTC	CASSQEVGLHEQYF
TRBJ2-1	many	TRBD2	TRBV5-1	TGCGCCAGCAGGACGGGAGGGACCGAGCAGTTCTTC	CASRTGGTEQFF
TRBJ1-1	many	.	TRBV5-1	TGCGCCAGCAGACTGACGGGGGGCGCGCCCGAAGCTTTCTTT	CASRLTGGAPEAFF
TRBJ2-7	many	.	TRBV30	TGTGCCTGGAGACAGGACGTAGGCGAGCAGTACTTC	CAWRQDVGEQYF
TRBJ2-1	.	.	TRBV7-9	TGTGCCAGCAGCTTACCCTACGAGGCGGAACCGTCCTACAATGAGCAGTTCTTC	CASSLPYEAEPSYNEQFF
TRBJ2-7	.	.	TRBV5-5	TGTGCCAGCAGGTTGGGATGGGAGCAGTACTTC	CASRLGWEQYF
TRBJ2-7	many	TRBD1	TRBV7-8	TGTGCCAGCAGCTTAATGGGACAGGGGCAGGACGAGCAGTACTTC	CASSLMGQGQDEQYF
TRBJ2-1	many	.	TRBV12-3/TRBV12-4	TGTGCCAGCAGTTTCAAATACAATGAGCAGTTCTTC	CASSFKYNEQFF
TRBJ2-1	many	TRBD2	TRBV12-3/TRBV12-4	TGTGCCAGCAGTTCAGCGGGACTAGGGAATGAGCAGTTCTTC	CASSSAGLGNEQFF
TRBJ2-3	many	TRBD2	TRBV30	TGTGCCGGACTAGCCCCAGATACGCAGTATTTT	CAGLAPDTQYF
TRBJ1-1	many	.	TRBV5-1	TGCGCCAGCAGCCAGTTCAAACAGGGTGCCACTGAAGCTTTCTTT	CASSQFKQGATEAFF
TRBJ2-6	.	.	TRBV11-2	TGTGCCAGCAGCTTAGATGTGGCCGGCTCTGGGGCCAACGTCCTGACTTTC	CASSLDVAGSGANVLTF
TRBJ2-7	many	TRBD2	TRBV12-3/TRBV12-4	TGTGCCAGCAGCAGAAGCGGGAGGGCCTACGAGCAGTACTTC	CASSRSGRAYEQYF
TRBJ2-7	many	TRBD2	TRBV30	TGTGCCTGGACACTAGCGGGAGCCTACGAGCAGTACTTC	CAWTLAGAYEQYF
TRBJ2-7	.	TRBD1	TRBV2	TGTGCCAGCAGTGAGCTGACAGGGGCTGCTTACGAGCAGTACTTC	CASSELTGAAYEQYF
TRBJ2-7	.	.	TRBV14	TGTGCCAGCAGCCACTTTGTAAGCGACGGGGAGCAGTACTTC	CASSHFVSDGEQYF
TRBJ1-2	.	.	TRBV9	TGTGCCAGCAGCCCCACGATTGGGGAAAAATATGGCTACACCTTC	CASSPTIGEKYGYTF
TRBJ2-1	many	TRBD2	TRBV29-1	TGCAGCGTTTTCTCGGCGGGAGCCTACAATGAGCAGTTCTTC	CSVFSAGAYNEQFF
TRBJ2-3	.	.	TRBV9	TGTGCCAGCAGCGTAATGTCCAGCTCTAGCACAGATACGCAGTATTTT	CASSVMSSSSTDTQYF
TRBJ2-7	many	TRBD2	TRBV27	TGTGCCAGCGGACCCGGACTAGCGGCTTACGAGCAGTACTTC	CASGPGLAAYEQYF
TRBJ2-7	few	TRBD1	TRBV7-9	TGTGCCAGCAGCCCCGACAGGGGGGGATACGAGCAGTACTTC	CASSPDRGGYEQYF
TRBJ2-7	many	.	TRBV11-1	TGTGCCAGCAGTAACGAATACGGTCCGGGGCCGTTTTCCTACGAGCAGTACTTC	CASSNEYGPGPFSYEQYF
TRBJ1-6	many	.	TRBV6-5	TGTGCCAGCAACCCCGGGTGGAGCTCCTATAATTCACCCCTCCACTTT	CASNPGWSSYNSPLHF
TRBJ2-1	many	.	TRBV6-2/TRBV6-3	TGTGCCAGCATGGCTGGCTCCTACAATGAGCAGTTCTTC	CASMAGSYNEQFF
TRBJ2-1	few	TRBD2	TRBV19	TGTGCCAGTGGGATACCGGGACTAGCGCATGAGCAGTTCTTC	CASGIPGLAHEQFF
TRBJ2-3	.	TRBD1	TRBV2	TGTACCTGCAGTTTAATGAATGTACTAGGACAGGACACACTTACGCAGTATTTT	CTCSLMNVLGQDTLTQYF
TRBJ2-7	many	TRBD2	TRBV12-3/TRBV12-4	TGTGCCAGCAGTCCACCGGGACTAGGAACCGGTGAGCAGTACTTC	CASSPPGLGTGEQYF
TRBJ2-7	many	TRBD1	TRBV6-1	TGTGCCAGCACTCCCGGGACAGACTCCTACGAGCAGTACTTC	CASTPGTDSYEQYF
TRBJ2-2	many	TRBD1	TRBV12-3/TRBV12-4	TGTGCCAGCGTGACAGGGGGCATGGTCGGGGAGCTGTTTTTT	CASVTGGMVGELFF
TRBJ2-2	many	.	TRBV28	TGTGCCAGCAAGGACTCGAACACCGGGGAGCTGTTTTTT	CASKDSNTGELFF
TRBJ2-7	many	.	TRBV6-5	TGTGCCAGTCATTATGGGGGAGCAAATTACGAGCAGTACTTC	CASHYGGANYEQYF
TRBJ2-1	many	.	TRBV6-1	TGTGCCAGCATAATGGGGGTGGTTCTGTTCTTC	CASIMGVVLFF